These 8 T cell receptor beta chains came from one sample sequenced in a study of T cells in Graves' hyperthyroidism and ophthalmopathy. From RNA transcripts, TCR beta CDR3 regions were amplified. A first-round RT-PCR of the TCR CDR3 used the HTBI primer set. Via MiXCR, TCRdb re-called the multiplex PCR reads, giving one row per CDR3 protein. The repertoire consists of a few hundred thousand distinct CDR3 sequences, with around 15% occurring once and the leading ten covering roughly a fifth. Sequencing used blood. These receptors came from a woman in her sixties with Graves' ophthalmopathy.

This clonotype occurred many times. This sequence joins TRBV28 and TRBJ2-1, with 7 bases fitting TRBD2. J gave up 3 bases and V 2 bases, and 4 bases lay outside the gene matches. The length of the CDR3 is 15 residues. In germline, CDR1 is MDHEN, CDR2 SYDVKM. The CDR3 here is CASSLSLAVYNEQFF. DNA for the CDR3: TGTGCCAGCAGTTTAAGTCTAGCGGTCTACAATGAGCAGTTCTTC.

The table lists this clonotype with many counts. The J gene is TRBJ2-1, the V gene TRBV28; TRBD2 matches at 9 bases. Trimming took 5 bases from V and 5 from J; bases not matched to a gene: 10. Germline V lookup: CDR1 MDHEN, CDR2 SYDVKM. The CDR3 consists of 16 residues. In nucleotides, the CDR3 is TGTGCCAGCAGTCTCATTCCCGCTAGCGGGGACAATGAGCAGTTCTTC. This encodes CASSLIPASGDNEQFF.

This clonotype was detected many times. This chain uses TRBV6-1 with TRBJ1-5, with D possibly matching TRBD1 (5 bases). Trimming removed 8 bases from V and 2 bases from J, with 10 bases in between. This CDR3 has 13 residues. CDR1 MNHNS and CDR2 SASEGT come from the germline V gene. The CDR3 nucleotides are TGTGCCAGCGGGACTCGGGGCAATCAGCCCCAGCATTTT. Translating gives CASGTRGNQPQHF.

This clonotype was observed at least ten times. The V gene is TRBV2, the J gene TRBJ2-7, with D maybe TRBD1 (5 bases). The germline CDR1 and CDR2 sequences are SNHLY and FYNNEI. The ends were cut back, 7 bases at V and 0 bases at J, with 10 bases in the middle. The CDR3 runs 13 residues. The CDR3 sequence is CASTRQTSYEQYF. The CDR3 DNA reads as TGTGCCAGCACCAGACAGACCTCCTACGAGCAGTACTTC.

The gene calls are TRBV2 and TRBJ2-2; perhaps TRBD1 as D (5 bases). Germline CDR1 is SNHLY and CDR2 is FYNNEI. V was pared by 0 bases and J by 6 bases, with 14 bases between. The CDR3 has 16 residues. In nucleotides, the CDR3 is TGTGCCAGCAGTGAAGCGAAACAGGTTATCCCCGGGGAGCTGTTTTTT. Amino acids: CASSEAKQVIPGELFF. Full variable domain (remainder filled in from reference TRBV2 and TRBJ2-2): EPEVTQTPSHQVTQMGQEVILRCVPISNHLYFYWYRQILGQKVEFLVSFYNNEISEKSEIFDDQFSVERPDGSNFTLKIRSTKLEDSAMYFCASSEAKQVIPGELFFGEGSRLTVL.

A few counts support this clonotype. The chain uses TRBV13 and TRBJ1-1; TRBD1 might be the D (6 bases). V was trimmed by 3 bases and J by 5 bases, leaving 19 bases between them. The CDR3 runs 16 residues. Germline CDR1 is PRHDT and CDR2 is FYEKMQ (reference sequence). CDR3 in DNA: TGTGCCAGCAGCTTTAGGGGAGCGGGGGCGCGAACTGAAGCTTTCTTT. It specifies CASSFRGAGARTEAFF.

The sample holds many counts of this clonotype. This rearrangement joins TRBV27 to TRBJ2-3; 13 bases are shared with TRBD2. V dropped 6 bases and J dropped 3; count of bases not matched to a gene: 6. The CDR3 covers 16 residues. Germline CDR1 is MNHEY and CDR2 is SMNVEV (reference sequence). The chain's CDR3 is CASSGRLAGGTDTQYF. The CDR3 coding sequence is TGTGCCAGCAGCGGTCGACTAGCGGGAGGAACAGATACGCAGTATTTT.

This clonotype was counted a few times. Being one base from a much bigger clone, this may be a read error. The chain joins TRBV27 to TRBJ2-1, with 10 positions matching TRBD2. V gave up 5 bases and J gave up 3 bases; unmatched junction bases: 10. The germline V gene encodes CDR1 MNHEY and CDR2 SMNVEV (reference sequence). The CDR3 has 17 amino acids. CDR3 sequence: CASSAKTSGPLYNEQFF. CDR3 DNA sequence: TGTGCCAGCAGTGCCAAGACTAGCGGGCCTCTCTACAATGAGCAGTTCTTC.